This entry describes one T cell receptor (beta chain). Its antigen remains unknown. All patients were mismatch repair deficient, assessed by either PCR or immunohistochemistry. The TCR-sequenced patients were a few responders to pembrolizumab. This table comes from immunoSEQ multiplex PCR, and its TCRdb copy is limited to in-frame clones, with some not included. The top ten hold around 0.98% of the sample, which has 39,000 or so clones, around four fifths seen once. V was pared by 0 bases and J by 4 bases, with 10 bases between. The CDR3 is made up of 14 amino acids. Germline V gene data show CDR1 as SGDLS and CDR2 as YYNGEE. These data belong to a study of PD-1 blockade in mismatch repair-deficient tumors. Regarding the study as a whole: Tumor-resident clones, often absent from pretreatment blood, expanded after pembrolizumab and then contracted.

This TCR was recovered from an adult with mismatch repair-deficient cancer. This chain uses TRBV9 with TRBJ1-1; perhaps TRBD1 as D (6 bases). The sequencing used PBMCs, collected roughly 39 weeks after starting pembrolizumab. In DNA form, the CDR3 reads TGTGCCAGCAGCGTAGTCGTACAGGGCACTGAAGCTTTCTTT. This translates into CASSVVVQGTEAFF.